This T cell receptor beta chain derives from a study of T cells in Graves' hyperthyroidism and ophthalmopathy (dated by TCRdb to between 2017 and 2020). Concerning the study at large: Peripheral blood was collected at initial diagnosis, before any treatment. Once sampling was done, hyperthyroidism patients were given methimazole at a starting dose of 30 mg daily, whereas ophthalmopathy patients were given high-dose intravenous methylprednisolone. TCR Vbeta CDR3 sequencing of approximately 140 peripheral blood samples (approximately 44 ophthalmopathy, roughly 74 hyperthyroidism and roughly 17 progressor patients) is reported in the paper. For training and testing, the 80 to 100 patients in the discovery cohort were randomly divided in a 7:3 ratio. The study also compared thyroid tissue and blood T-cell repertoires from five or six Graves' hyperthyroidism patients. A discovery cohort of roughly 100 patients, approximately 45 with Graves' ophthalmopathy and more than 55 with stable Graves' hyperthyroidism, was used to find distinguishing TCR V-J signatures. Prospective prediction of ophthalmopathy was tested in an independent validation cohort consisting of 18 hyperthyroidism patients and around 17 patients who later progressed to ophthalmopathy. Points the paper makes about the study in general: No statistical method was used to fix the sample size in advance, and group allocation was not hidden from the investigators. In validation, the model predicted progression to ophthalmopathy with 55% to 71% sensitivity and approximately 74% specificity, a median of 6.5 months before onset. Most expanded thyroid clonotypes (frequency above 0.001) were also detected in blood, a finding suggesting that blood repertoires may reflect thyroid immune responses. A 13 V-J signature model separated ophthalmopathy from stable hyperthyroidism, with roughly 88% sensitivity and 81% to 83% specificity in cross-validation and 80%/75% in testing.

Moderately to severely active disease, a Clinical Activity Score of at least 3, a NOSPECS grade of at least 4, and a duration under 3 months were present in ophthalmopathy patients. Any patient with an uncontrolled infection, another autoimmune disease, pregnancy or lactation was excluded. Clinical symptoms, serum thyroxine and TRAb, thyroid ultrasound, and orbital computed tomography formed the basis for the diagnoses. PBMCs were isolated from 10 ml of fresh peripheral blood by Ficoll-Paque density gradient centrifugation. Trizol reagent was used to extract total RNA, and RNA quality was then checked on an Agilent 2100 Bioanalyzer. This clonotype appeared many times. Its antigen is currently not known. The sample holds no much larger clone one base away, and base qualities are not on file. The TCR beta CDR3 regions were amplified from RNA transcripts. For the first round of RT-PCR on the TCR CDR3, the HTBI primer set was used together with the Qiagen OneStep RT-PCR kit. Libraries were constructed in a second round of multiplex PCR, after which size selection and purification were performed. The libraries were sequenced on an Illumina HiSeq2000 using paired-end 100 bp reads. In the paper's pipeline: Raw data were processed with SOAPnuke, discarding reads with adapters, uncalled bases, mean Phred below 15, or no exact constant-primer or identifier match. COPE v1.2.5 was used to merge the high-quality paired reads, and each unique nucleotide sequence was defined as a clonotype. MiTCR v1.1 was used to align clonotypes to the IMGT TRBV, TRBD and TRBJ reference segments. Only V-J combinations with frequency above 0.0001, covering 99.2% of repertoires, were analysed. The TCS score was defined as F50 (clonal expansion) divided by E x V (chaos), with BLOSUM62-based TCRdist calculated between CDR3 peptides within each V-J. Welch's t-statistics and random forest reduced several hundred V-J features to roughly 13, which were used in a naive Bayes classifier (R e1071). Clones were called with MiXCR by TCRdb after fastp trimmed the public reads at Q25, and only in-frame beta chains were retained. Every CDR3 protein is listed once, alongside the most common genes and DNA of its rows. V and J calls and clone size were set by TCRdb, not the authors. This sample is represented by more than 450,000 distinct CDR3 sequences; just under 20% of them were singletons. About 45% of the sample is held by the ten biggest clonotypes.

The material sequenced was blood. This clonotype was sampled from a man aged 40-49 years with Graves' ophthalmopathy.

At the DNA level, the sequence is TGTGCCAGCAGTTTCCTAGCGGGGATCACAGATACGCAGTATTTT. The translation is CASSFLAGITDTQYF. The chain employs TRBV12-3 or TRBV12-4 and TRBJ2-3; 9 junctional bases match TRBD2. Trimmed from V: 3 bases; trimmed from J: 2 bases; junction bases lacking a gene match: 3. The CDR3 numbers 15 residues from cysteine through phenylalanine. The kept DNA is CDR3 alone, 45 bases in frame from the first base.